This T cell receptor (beta chain) appears in the sequencing data of a study of T cell changes during pregnancy in multiple sclerosis (dated by TCRdb to between 2018 and 2021). Regarding the research as a whole: The study looked at changes in the T cell repertoire across pregnancy in women with multiple sclerosis.

The table lists this clone with a count of one. What antigen it recognizes has not been identified. No much larger clone exists at a distance of one base, and base qualities are not known. Libraries came from the immunoSEQ multiplex PCR assay. TCRdb mirrors the immuneACCESS table, restricted to in-frame sequences. Some clones are absent from its copies; in checked studies, under half trace to an unresolved V gene, and the reason for the others is unknown. The sample contains about 20,000 clones, 88% of them found a single time. 15% to 20% of the sample lies in the top ten. Deletion took 4 bases off V and 5 bases off J, with a span of 12 bases between the germline ends. The CDR3 numbers 14 residues from cysteine through phenylalanine. The only DNA kept is the CDR3, 42 bases in frame from the first base. CDR1 and CDR2, per the germline V gene, are SGDLS and YYNGEE.

The material sequenced was CD8+ T cells from peripheral blood mononuclear cells, taken after pregnancy. The chain is encoded by TRBV9 joined to TRBJ1-4; the D gene is perhaps TRBD1, on 6 matching bases. The receptor was isolated from a female donor in good health, enrolled as a control in a pregnancy study. The CDR3 loop reads CASSPEGGNEKLFF. DNA sequence: TGTGCCAGCAGCCCCGAGGGGGGGAATGAAAAACTGTTTTTT.